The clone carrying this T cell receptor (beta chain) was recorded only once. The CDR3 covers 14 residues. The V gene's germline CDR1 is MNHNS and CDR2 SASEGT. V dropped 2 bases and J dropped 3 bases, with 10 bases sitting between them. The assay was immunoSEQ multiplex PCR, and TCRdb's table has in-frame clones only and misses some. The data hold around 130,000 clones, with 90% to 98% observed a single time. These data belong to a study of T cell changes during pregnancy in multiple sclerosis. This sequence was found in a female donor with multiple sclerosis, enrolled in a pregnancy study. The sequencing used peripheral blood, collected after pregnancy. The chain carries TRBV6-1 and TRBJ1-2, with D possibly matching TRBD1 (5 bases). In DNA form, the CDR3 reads TGTGCCAGCAGTGAAACGGACACAGACTATGGCTACACCTTC. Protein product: CASSETDTDYGYTF.